One and the same sample provided the 17 T cell receptor beta chains below, sequenced in a study of shared T cell receptors in the human thymus. Method: immunoSEQ multiplex PCR; TCRdb's copy keeps in-frame clones and lacks some. Of roughly 560,000 clones listed, 75% to 85% are singletons. The sample also formed part of further work on human thymus T cells.

The sequenced material came from thymocytes. These receptors all stem from a boy under three years old with a congenital heart defect.

V usage is TRBV4-2 and J usage is TRBJ2-3, with TRBD1 matching over 8 bases. Germline V gene data show CDR1 as LGHNA and CDR2 as YNFKEQ. The CDR3 contains 15 residues. The trim removed 3 bases at V and 6 bases at J, leaving 8 bases unmatched. This CDR3 reads CASSQRRQGWDTQYF. The CDR3 bases are TGTGCCAGCAGCCAGAGACGACAGGGGTGGGATACGCAGTATTTT.

V gene TRBV5-8 combines with J gene TRBJ2-3, with D possibly being TRBD1 (5 bases). The CDR3 is 13 amino acids. The germline gives CDR1 SGHTS, CDR2 YDEGEE. V lost 2 bases and J 5 bases, leaving 9 bases between the germline ends. This chain's CDR3 is CASSFGRGDTQYF. The CDR3 coding sequence is TGTGCCAGCAGCTTTGGTAGGGGAGATACGCAGTATTTT.

V is TRBV28 and J is TRBJ1-1; D gene uncertain. The ends were cut back, 2 bases at V and 2 bases at J, with 9 bases in the middle. CDR1 is MDHEN, CDR2 SYDVKM, per germline. The CDR3 sequence is 14 residues long. This CDR3 is CASSLGLSNTEAFF. The CDR3 DNA follows: TGTGCCAGCAGTTTAGGGCTCTCCAACACTGAAGCTTTCTTT.

The chain joins TRBV5-1 to TRBJ2-3; D might be TRBD2 (6 bases). CDR1 is SGHRS, CDR2 YFSETQ, per germline. V was trimmed by 7 bases and J by 2 bases, leaving 17 bases between them. This CDR3 is built from 15 residues. CDR3: CASLEGPENTDTQYF. CDR3 bases: TGCGCCAGCTTGGAGGGGCCCGAAAACACAGATACGCAGTATTTT.

This chain connects TRBV19 to TRBJ2-5; 7 bases are shared with TRBD2. This CDR3 is 13 amino acids long. J was trimmed by 0 bases and V by 5 bases; bases with no gene match: 0. The V gene's germline CDR1 is LNHDA and CDR2 SQIVND (reference sequence). As DNA, the CDR3 is TGTGCCAGTAGTCTAGCGGACCAAGAGACCCAGTACTTC. Amino acid sequence: CASSLADQETQYF.

The V and J genes are TRBV18 and TRBJ2-1; 8 bases agree with TRBD1. CDR1 is KGHSH, CDR2 LQKENI, per germline. The CDR3 extends over 16 amino acids. V lost 5 bases and J lost 4; bases outside the gene matches: 10. The CDR3 nucleotides are TGTGCCAGCTCAGCCGACAGGGGAGCTGGGTACAATGAGCAGTTCTTC. It yields the protein CASSADRGAGYNEQFF.

The chain uses TRBV10-1 and TRBJ2-7, with TRBD1 matching over 9 bases. The germline V gene encodes CDR1 WNHNN and CDR2 SYGVQD (reference sequence). The CDR3 loop spans 14 amino acids. V lost 4 bases to trimming and J lost 2 bases; unmatched junction nucleotides: 3. The CDR3 is CASSGQGDPYEQYF. The CDR3 nucleotides read TGCGCCAGCAGTGGACAGGGGGATCCCTACGAGCAGTACTTC.

The chain carries TRBV28 and TRBJ1-1; 8 nucleotides align to TRBD1. CDR1 and CDR2 (germline): MDHEN, SYDVKM. The CDR3 is made up of 15 amino acids. V lost 6 bases and J lost 5; bases outside the gene matches: 11. The CDR3 here is CASRNSGQGITEAFF. In nucleotides, the CDR3 is TGTGCCAGCAGGAACAGTGGACAGGGAATAACTGAAGCTTTCTTT.

The chain recombines TRBV5-1 with TRBJ2-3; TRBD2 aligns across 7 bases. The CDR3 spans 18 residues. The V gene's germline CDR1 is SGHRS and CDR2 YFSETQ. The V segment lost 4 bases and the J segment 2 bases; nucleotides outside the gene matches: 16. The CDR3 DNA reads as TGCGCCAGCAGCCGATCGGGCCTAGCGGAGTCGTACACAGATACGCAGTATTTT. It specifies CASSRSGLAESYTDTQYF.

The J gene is TRBJ2-1, the V gene TRBV6-5, with 9 nucleotides matching TRBD1. In germline, CDR1 is MNHEY, CDR2 SVGAGI. This CDR3 has 16 residues. The V gene end was trimmed by 2 bases and the J gene end by 7 bases; junction bases not matched to a gene: 9. CDR3 DNA sequence: TGTGCCAGCAGTTACATTTGGGACAGGGATAGGAATGAGCAGTTCTTC. Translation: CASSYIWDRDRNEQFF.

This chain links TRBV9 with TRBJ2-1; 7 positions match TRBD2. Per germline, CDR1 SGDLS and CDR2 YYNGEE. After removal of 5 bases from V and 2 bases from J, the junction contained 4 bases not matched to a gene. The CDR3 is 14 amino acids. The CDR3 nucleotides read TGTGCCAGCAGTTCTAGCGGCACCTACAATGAGCAGTTCTTC. Encoded protein: CASSSSGTYNEQFF.

The chain combines TRBV7-2 with TRBJ1-2; unclear D gene. The V end was cut by 5 bases, the J end by 6 bases, with 10 bases between. This CDR3 has 12 amino acids. Germline V gene sequence: CDR1 SGHTA, CDR2 FQGNSA. CDR3 region: CASSGIQDGYTF. Written as DNA, the CDR3 is TGTGCCAGCAGCGGCATCCAGGATGGCTACACCTTC.

The V and J genes are TRBV7-2 and TRBJ2-7; maybe TRBD1 (6 bases). V was cut by 3 bases and J by 5 bases, with 20 bases left in between. The CDR3 totals 16 residues. Germline CDR1 is SGHTA and CDR2 is FQGNSA. The CDR3 DNA follows: TGTGCCAGCAGCTTGTTTACAGGGCGGATTCCCCACGAGCAGTACTTC. It encodes CASSLFTGRIPHEQYF.

As for this clone: This CDR3 is also generated by other DNA sequences in the sample. The chain couples TRBV7-2 to TRBJ2-5, with unresolved D. Germline loops: CDR1 SGHTA, CDR2 FQGNSA. This CDR3 is built from 19 residues. Trimming shortened V by 6 bases and J by 0 bases, and 26 bases separated the two germline ends. The CDR3 sequence is CASSSEAAAPTEYQETQYF. The CDR3 DNA reads TGTGCCAGCAGTTCAGAGGCCGCAGCTCCCACGGAGTACCAAGAGACCCAGTACTTC.

V gene TRBV27 combines with J gene TRBJ1-1; TRBD1 agrees at 8 bases. The germline V gene encodes CDR1 MNHEY and CDR2 SMNVEV (reference sequence). Trimming cost V 4 bases and J 1 base; bases outside gene matches: 2. The CDR3 length is 14 residues. The CDR3 DNA follows: TGTGCCAGCAGTTCCGACAGGGGGAACACTGAAGCTTTCTTT. Protein: CASSSDRGNTEAFF.

V and J are TRBV6-5 and TRBJ2-7; D gene unclear. The V end lost 6 bases, the J end lost 3 bases, and 3 bases lay between the germline ends. CDR1 MNHEY and CDR2 SVGAGI come from the germline V gene. This CDR3 contains 10 residues. Here the CDR3 reads CASRSYEQYF. The CDR3 nucleotides are TGTGCCAGCAGGAGCTACGAGCAGTACTTC.

The rearrangement joins TRBV2 to TRBJ2-2; D gene ambiguous. CDR1 and CDR2 from the germline V gene are SNHLY and FYNNEI. Deletions cut 3 bases from V and 6 bases from J, with 8 bases between. The CDR3 contains 13 residues. The CDR3 region is CASSEWPPGELFF. CDR3 DNA sequence: TGTGCCAGCAGTGAGTGGCCCCCCGGGGAGCTGTTTTTT. Filled out from reference TRBV2 and TRBJ2-2, the complete variable domain reads EPEVTQTPSHQVTQMGQEVILRCVPISNHLYFYWYRQILGQKVEFLVSFYNNEISEKSEIFDDQFSVERPDGSNFTLKIRSTKLEDSAMYFCASSEWPPGELFFGEGSRLTVL.